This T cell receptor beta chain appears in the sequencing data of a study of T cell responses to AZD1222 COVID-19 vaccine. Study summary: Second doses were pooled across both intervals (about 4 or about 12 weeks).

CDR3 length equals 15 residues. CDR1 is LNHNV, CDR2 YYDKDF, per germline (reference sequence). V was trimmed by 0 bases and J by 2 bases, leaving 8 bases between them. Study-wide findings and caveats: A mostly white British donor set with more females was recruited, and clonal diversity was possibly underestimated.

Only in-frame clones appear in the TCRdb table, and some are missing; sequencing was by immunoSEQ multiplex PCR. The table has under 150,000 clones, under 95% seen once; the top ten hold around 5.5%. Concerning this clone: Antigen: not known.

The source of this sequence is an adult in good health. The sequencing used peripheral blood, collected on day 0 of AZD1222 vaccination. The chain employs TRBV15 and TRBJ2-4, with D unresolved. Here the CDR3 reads CATSRDLETKNIQYF. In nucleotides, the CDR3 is TGTGCCACCAGCAGAGATCTCGAGACCAAAAACATTCAGTACTTC.